This T cell receptor beta chain comes out of a study of vaccination and CD4 T cells after COVID-19. Whole-study results and caveats: The appearance of a median approximately 90% of reactive clones in convalescent patients occurred only post-vaccination.

This sample's treatment: 10-day PBMC culture with coronavirus spike peptide pools or control peptides (ViraFEST assay). TCR sequencing followed the expansion of antigen-specific T cells with peptide pools in ViraFEST. Only a few counts were recorded for this clonotype. The antigen is unknown. The Oncomine TCR Beta short-read assay sequenced DNA from cultured CD4+ T cells. Investigators isolated genomic DNA from cultured CD4+ T cells. TCRdb re-derived calls from the PCR reads in MiXCR, one entry per CDR3 protein. The repertoire includes some 26,000 distinct CDR3 sequences, 67% of them detected once, and about a sixth sits in the top ten. CDR1 is DFQATT, CDR2 SNEGSKA, per germline (reference sequence). Deletions cut 5 bases from V and 7 bases from J, with 18 bases between. The CDR3 consists of 15 residues.

The material sequenced was CD4+ T cells from blood, cultured in vitro, taken after SARS-CoV-2 vaccination. The V gene is TRBV20-1, the J gene TRBJ1-6, with D perhaps TRBD1 (6 bases). This receptor was obtained from a human donor who received a COVID-19 vaccine. This CDR3 reads CSAPSGGTPNSPLHF. CDR3 sequence (DNA): TGCAGTGCTCCATCCGGTGGGACACCGAATTCACCCCTCCACTTT.